Reported below is one TCR beta chain. The antigen is not known. This entry belongs to a study of T cell responses to AZD1222 COVID-19 vaccine. Findings of the study overall: Baseline serology detected seropositivity in only a handful of AZD1222 recipients. Sampled repertoires all dated from after the peak T cell response. Compared with day 0, the breadth and depth of the Spike-specific TCR repertoire rose significantly after two doses of AZD1222.

TCRdb's table, derived via immunoSEQ multiplex PCR, lists solely in-frame clones and lacks some. The sample includes about 180,000 clones, 80% to 95% of them seen just once. In germline, CDR1 is SQVTM, CDR2 ANQGSEA. V was clipped by 7 bases and J by 1 base, with 15 bases between them. There are 14 residues in the CDR3. The sequence was obtained from an adult who received the AZD1222 COVID-19 vaccine. The sample here was peripheral blood, taken 28 days after the second AZD1222 dose. The chain links TRBV29-1 to TRBJ2-3; no clear D. The CDR3 loop is CSAHESLGTDTQYF. The DNA for the CDR3 is TGCAGCGCCCACGAATCATTAGGCACAGATACGCAGTATTTT.